Listed below are T cell receptor beta chains from one sample, sequenced in a study of T cell responses to AZD1222 COVID-19 vaccine. Using immunoSEQ multiplex PCR, the repertoire was profiled, and TCRdb retains in-frame clones only, with some absent. The table includes 77,000 or so clones, 80% to 90% detected once. The sample here was peripheral blood, taken on day 0 of AZD1222 vaccination. The receptors originated from an adult in good health. CDR3s include the opening cysteine and the closing phenylalanine or tryptophan. D genes are given only for firm matches.

v_gene: TRBV7-9; d_gene: .; j_gene: TRBJ1-4; CDR3aa: CASSHFGATNEKLFF; CDR3nt: TGTGCCAGCAGCCACTTTGGCGCAACTAATGAAAAACTGTTTTTT
v_gene: TRBV28; d_gene: .; j_gene: TRBJ2-5; CDR3aa: CASSLSSQETQYF; CDR3nt: TGTGCCAGCAGTTTAAGCAGCCAAGAGACCCAGTACTTC
v_gene: TRBV7-2; d_gene: TRBD2; j_gene: TRBJ2-5; CDR3aa: CASSLDPPGGQYF; CDR3nt: TGTGCCAGCAGCTTAGACCCGCCGGGGGGCCAGTACTTC
v_gene: TRBV6-5; d_gene: .; j_gene: TRBJ1-3; CDR3aa: CASSYRTSGNTIYF; CDR3nt: TGTGCCAGCAGTTACAGGACCTCTGGAAACACCATATATTTT
v_gene: TRBV11-2; d_gene: .; j_gene: TRBJ2-2; CDR3aa: CAATLATGELFF; CDR3nt: TGTGCCGCGACTCTTGCCACCGGGGAGCTGTTTTTT
v_gene: TRBV5-5; d_gene: .; j_gene: TRBJ1-1; CDR3aa: CASSSRPGGNTEAFF; CDR3nt: TGTGCCAGCAGCTCTCGTCCTGGGGGGAACACTGAAGCTTTCTTT
v_gene: TRBV19; d_gene: .; j_gene: TRBJ2-7; CDR3aa: CASRNSPSYEQYF; CDR3nt: TGTGCCAGTAGGAACAGCCCCTCCTACGAGCAGTACTTC
v_gene: TRBV18; d_gene: .; j_gene: TRBJ2-1; CDR3aa: CASSPDRSEQFF; CDR3nt: TGTGCCAGCTCACCAGACAGAAGTGAGCAGTTCTTC
v_gene: TRBV11-1; d_gene: .; j_gene: TRBJ2-3; CDR3aa: CASSPSGTSTDTQYF; CDR3nt: TGTGCCAGCAGCCCATCCGGGACAAGCACAGATACGCAGTATTTT
v_gene: TRBV19; d_gene: TRBD1; j_gene: TRBJ1-2; CDR3aa: CASGTGGLGYTF; CDR3nt: TGTGCCAGCGGGACAGGGGGCTTAGGCTACACCTTC
v_gene: TRBV5-4; d_gene: .; j_gene: TRBJ1-1; CDR3aa: CASKEGSMNTEAFF; CDR3nt: TGTGCCAGCAAAGAGGGATCGATGAACACTGAAGCTTTCTTT
v_gene: TRBV28; d_gene: TRBD1; j_gene: TRBJ1-6; CDR3aa: CASRFSGRGSGSPLHF; CDR3nt: TGTGCCAGCAGATTTAGTGGCAGGGGGTCTGGCTCACCCCTCCACTTT
v_gene: TRBV19; d_gene: .; j_gene: TRBJ2-1; CDR3aa: CASRRTAQSSYNEQFF; CDR3nt: TGTGCCAGTAGACGGACCGCTCAGAGCTCCTACAATGAGCAGTTCTTC
v_gene: TRBV28; d_gene: .; j_gene: TRBJ1-2; CDR3aa: CASRRTGYGYTF; CDR3nt: TGTGCCAGCAGACGAACTGGCTATGGCTACACCTTC
v_gene: TRBV28; d_gene: .; j_gene: TRBJ2-2; CDR3aa: CASSSQQVRDTGELFF; CDR3nt: TGTGCCAGCAGTTCGCAACAGGTGCGGGACACCGGGGAGCTGTTTTTT
v_gene: TRBV9; d_gene: TRBD1; j_gene: TRBJ1-2; CDR3aa: CASSGRTGGDGYTF; CDR3nt: TGTGCCAGCAGCGGCCGGACAGGGGGGGATGGCTACACCTTC
v_gene: TRBV7-2; d_gene: .; j_gene: TRBJ1-4; CDR3aa: CASSDGGIHEKLFF; CDR3nt: TGTGCCAGCAGCGACGGGGGGATTCATGAAAAACTGTTTTTT
v_gene: TRBV5-6; d_gene: .; j_gene: TRBJ2-6; CDR3aa: CASSLGGGRANVLTF; CDR3nt: TGTGCCAGCAGCTTGGGGGGAGGTAGGGCCAACGTCCTGACTTTC
v_gene: TRBV6-6; d_gene: TRBD1; j_gene: TRBJ1-1; CDR3aa: CASSYPGTAMNTEAFF; CDR3nt: TGTGCCAGCAGTTACCCCGGGACAGCGATGAACACTGAAGCTTTCTTT
v_gene: TRBV5-6; d_gene: TRBD1; j_gene: TRBJ2-2; CDR3aa: CASSNDRGLFAGELFF; CDR3nt: TGTGCCAGCAGCAACGACAGGGGGCTTTTTGCCGGGGAGCTGTTTTTT